The sequence of this T cell receptor beta chain was determined in a study of T cells in Graves' hyperthyroidism and ophthalmopathy. Those patients with uncontrolled infection, other autoimmune disease, pregnancy or lactation were excluded. This clonotype was detected many times. Regions amplified from RNA transcripts were the TCR beta CDR3 regions. Primed by the HTBI set, a first-round RT-PCR was run on the TCR CDR3. TCRdb re-called the multiplex PCR reads through MiXCR, storing one row per CDR3 protein. Seen here are under 800,000 distinct CDR3 sequences, 14% observed once, and the top ten hold around 9.6%. The source of this sequence is a woman younger than 35 with Graves' hyperthyroidism. Sequenced input: blood.

As DNA, the CDR3 is TGTGCCACCAGTGATTTTGAGCGGGAGGATGAGCAGTTCTTC. This gives the protein CATSDFEREDEQFF. The rearrangement uses TRBV24-1 and TRBJ2-1; 9 bases fit TRBD2. This CDR3 region has 14 residues. J was trimmed by 8 bases and V by 1 base; bases with no gene match: 2. In germline, CDR1 is KGHDR, CDR2 SFDVKD.